This TCR beta chain was profiled in a study of cytomegalovirus exposure and HLA in healthy donors. General observations from the study: Apparent HLA restriction characterized most CMV-associated TCR beta chains in a later analysis. Later analysis placed DRB1 highest and HLA-C lowest in TCR association rates, which differed by HLA locus. Later, an analysis showed that TCR beta chains associated with HLA were more clonally expanded than others that were equally common.

Trimming at V came to 3 bases and at J to 1 base, leaving 5 bases not matched to a gene. This CDR3 spans 18 amino acids. Per germline, CDR1 SEHNR and CDR2 FQNEAQ (reference sequence). Vbeta (60) and Jbeta (13) primers were used in the PCR. Measured with immunoSEQ multiplex PCR; TCRdb has only the in-frame clones, and not every one. The sample records 95,000 or so clones, 55% to 75% being singletons. To note about this clone: Its antigen is undetermined.

V is TRBV7-9 and J is TRBJ2-3; 15 nucleotides agree with TRBD2. Sample: PBMCs. The TCR comes from a woman between 50 and 59 years old in good health and CMV-seropositive. In DNA form, the CDR3 reads TGTGCCAGCAGCTTCGGACTAGCGGGAGGGCTGGGCACAGATACGCAGTATTTT. Translation gives CASSFGLAGGLGTDTQYF.